The 9 T cell receptor beta chains below come from one sample, sequenced in a study of blood T cell repertoires in COVID-19 (dated by TCRdb to 2020 to 2021). Libraries were constructed by the immunoSEQ multiplex PCR assay. Held by TCRdb, this immuneACCESS table contains in-frame sequences only and omits some clones. Under half of the omission traces to an unresolved V gene where checked; the cause of the rest is unknown. In this sample the table shows over 70,000 clones, roughly 90% of which occur a single time. Of the sample, 2.5% to 3% is held by the ten largest clones. Sequencing was done on a sample of peripheral blood. The receptor source for this set is a man between 45 and 60 years old with COVID-19, enrolled during active disease.

The V gene is TRBV4-1, the J gene TRBJ1-5, with 8 bases matching TRBD1. Losses at the gene ends were 3 bases for V and 0 bases for J; bases not matched to a gene: 7. Germline CDR1 and CDR2: MGHRA and YSYEKL. This CDR3 is built from 17 residues. The CDR3 loop is CASSQGGQGYSNQPQHF. CDR3 DNA: TGCGCCAGCAGCCAGGGAGGACAGGGCTATAGCAATCAGCCCCAGCATTTT.

This clone has only a few counts. V is TRBV6-2 or TRBV6-3 and J is TRBJ2-2; 11 bases are a match to TRBD2. Germline CDR1 MNHEY, CDR2 SVGEGT. The length of the CDR3 is 16 residues. The V and J ends lost 0 bases and 4 bases, in that order; junction bases with no gene match: 1. For the CDR3, the DNA is TGTGCCAGCAGTTACTCTAGCGGGAGGGCCACCGGGGAGCTGTTTTTT. The encoded protein is CASSYSSGRATGELFF.

This rearrangement joins TRBV10-1 to TRBJ2-1; no clear D. The CDR3 extends over 13 amino acids. Trimming removed 3 bases at V and 7 bases at J, with 10 bases between. Germline CDR1 WNHNN, CDR2 SYGVQD (reference sequence). CDR3 coding DNA: TGCGCCAGCAGTGACTTATCTCTGAATGAGCAGTTCTTC. Translated, it gives CASSDLSLNEQFF.

In its sample, this clone was seen a few times. CDR3 amino acids: CASSKAGALTDTQYF. The CDR3, as DNA: TGTGCCAGCAGCAAAGCGGGGGCCCTCACAGATACGCAGTATTTT. The chain uses TRBV7-3 and TRBJ2-3; 8 positions match TRBD2. Germline CDR1 SGHTA, CDR2 FQGTGA. The V segment lost 5 bases and the J segment 2 bases; nucleotides outside the gene matches: 6. The CDR3 covers 15 residues.

The chain joins TRBV6-1 to TRBJ2-1, with TRBD1 matching over 7 bases. Germline V CDR1 and CDR2: MNHNS, SASEGT. The CDR3 runs 17 residues. V shed 4 bases, J shed 0 bases, and the junction held 9 bases outside the gene matches. The chain's CDR3 is CASSGPQGPSSYNEQFF. For the CDR3, the DNA is TGTGCCAGCAGTGGCCCACAGGGGCCCAGCTCCTACAATGAGCAGTTCTTC.

This chain joins TRBV7-2 and TRBJ2-7; 11 positions agree with TRBD2. V gave up 6 bases and J gave up 2 bases; unmatched junction bases: 18. CDR1 and CDR2 (germline): SGHTA, FQGNSA. This CDR3 is 19 amino acids long. CDR3 region: CASRLDGTSGYSSTYEQYF. CDR3 DNA: TGTGCCAGCAGGTTGGACGGGACTAGCGGCTATTCTTCTACCTACGAGCAGTACTTC.

The table lists this clone with a count of one. The chain uses TRBV27 and TRBJ1-2, with a weak D call TRBD1 (6 bases). The ends were cut back, 8 bases at V and 4 bases at J, with 20 bases in the middle. This CDR3 has 15 residues. Germline V gene lookup returns CDR1 MNHEY and CDR2 SMNVEV (reference sequence). The CDR3 sequence: CASALEGGLGYGYTF. The DNA of the CDR3 is TGTGCCAGCGCTCTTGAGGGGGGGTTGGGCTATGGCTACACCTTC.

This rearrangement joins TRBV29-1 to TRBJ2-5; maybe TRBD2 (5 bases). The CDR3 consists of 11 residues. The ends were cut back, 7 bases at V and 4 bases at J, with 10 bases in the middle. CDR1 is SQVTM, CDR2 ANQGSEA, per germline. CDR3 nucleotides: TGCAGCGCTCGGGAAGCAGAGACCCAGTACTTC. The encoded protein is CSAREAETQYF.

This rearrangement joins TRBV15 to TRBJ2-1, with a tentative D call TRBD2 (5 bases). Germline V gene lookup returns CDR1 LNHNV and CDR2 YYDKDF (reference sequence). With 4 bases removed from V and 0 bases from J, the gap between germline ends came to 10 bases. CDR3 length: 15 amino acids. The CDR3 loop reads CATSIHTSSYNEQFF. CDR3 DNA sequence: TGTGCCACCAGCATCCATACTAGCTCCTACAATGAGCAGTTCTTC.